What follows are 5 T cell receptor beta chains derived from one specimen sequenced in a study of OX40 agonist ivuxolimab in advanced cancers. Library preparation was by the immunoSEQ multiplex PCR assay. TCRdb mirrors the immuneACCESS table, restricted to in-frame sequences. Some clones are absent from its copies; in checked studies, under half trace to an unresolved V gene, and the reason for the others is unknown. The sample table records around 81,000 clones; about 86% of these occur just once. Around 6.6% of the sample comes from the top ten. Sequencing used CD4+ or CD8+ T cells sorted from blood, obtained in a trial of the OX40 agonist ivuxolimab. These TCRs come from an adult with an advanced solid tumor such as melanoma, head and neck, liver or kidney cancer.

The gene calls are TRBV29-1 and TRBJ2-7; the match to TRBD2 covers 7 bases. The length of the CDR3 is 13 residues. Germline CDR1 and CDR2: SQVTM and ANQGSEA. V dropped 1 base and J dropped 2; count of bases not matched to a gene: 2. In DNA, the CDR3 is TGCAGCGTTGAAGGGGGGAGGGCCTACGAGCAGTACTTC. Amino acid sequence: CSVEGGRAYEQYF.

The chain couples TRBV9 to TRBJ2-3, with 7 bases matching TRBD2. V gave up 4 bases and J gave up 1 base; unmatched junction bases: 6. From germline, CDR1 is SGDLS and CDR2 YYNGEE. The CDR3 spans 15 residues. The DNA of the CDR3 is TGTGCCAGCAGCCCAAGCGGGACCGGCACAGATACGCAGTATTTT. It translates to CASSPSGTGTDTQYF.

The count of this clone is one. The chain couples TRBV6-1 to TRBJ1-2; no clear D. The length of the CDR3 is 14 residues. CDR1 and CDR2 (germline): MNHNS, SASEGT. V gave up 2 bases and J gave up 3 bases, with 10 bases separating them. The DNA of the CDR3 is TGTGCCAGCAGTGAACACGAGTGGGACTATGGCTACACCTTC. The encoded protein is CASSEHEWDYGYTF.

This chain connects TRBV11-3 to TRBJ2-5; the match to TRBD2 covers 14 bases. The CDR3 totals 16 residues. The V and J ends lost 5 bases and 5 bases, in that order; junction bases with no gene match: 7. In germline, CDR1 is SGHNT, CDR2 YENEEA. The CDR3 DNA follows: TGTGCCAGCAGCATGGGACTAGCGGGAGTTGGGGAGACCCAGTACTTC. This codes for CASSMGLAGVGETQYF.

V usage is TRBV11-2 and J usage is TRBJ1-6; the D gene is possibly TRBD1 (5 bases). V dropped 3 bases and J dropped 7 bases, with 10 bases sitting between them. This CDR3 is built from 14 residues. Germline loops: CDR1 SGHAT, CDR2 FQNNGV. This CDR3 is CASSLSGSNSPLHF. The CDR3 DNA is TGTGCCAGCAGCTTGTCAGGGTCGAATTCACCCCTCCACTTT.